This T cell receptor (beta chain) emerged from a study of shared clonotypes between healthy human individuals. General observations from the study: Non-shared clonotypes displayed generation probabilities falling below those of clonotypes present in all four donors.

Naive CD8 cells were CD45RO-negative, positively selected for CCR7, excluding terminally differentiated effector memory CD45RA+ cells. V lost 3 bases, J lost 0 bases, and 9 bases lay in between. CDR3 length: 14 amino acids. CDR1 KGHSH and CDR2 LQKENI come from the germline V gene. The method was immunoSEQ multiplex PCR; TCRdb's version includes in-frame clones alone and lacks a portion of them. The sample has roughly 1,800,000 clones; approximately 95% are singletons. With respect to this clone: Antigen specificity is unknown.

Sequenced material: naive CD8+ T cells sorted from blood. The V gene is TRBV18, the J gene TRBJ2-7; D is unclear. This receptor was obtained from a man younger than 35 in good health. The CDR3 region is CASSPGRTSYEQYF. CDR3 in DNA: TGTGCCAGCTCACCTGGGCGGACCTCCTACGAGCAGTACTTC.